What follows are 18 T cell receptor beta chains derived from one specimen sequenced in a study of blood T cell repertoires in COVID-19. Repertoires were generated with immunoSEQ multiplex PCR, while TCRdb's copy carries only in-frame clones and drops some. The data hold some 290,000 clones, with approximately 91% observed a single time. Sequencing was done on a sample of PBMCs or T cells enriched from blood (not recorded which). The receptors shown here come from a woman aged 25 to 39 who had been exposed to COVID-19.

The chain recombines TRBV18 with TRBJ1-5; a possible D gene is TRBD1 (6 bases). The length of the CDR3 is 15 residues. From germline, CDR1 is KGHSH and CDR2 LQKENI. Trimming shortened V by 5 bases and J by 4 bases, and 15 bases separated the two germline ends. The CDR3 spells CASSSQTGYNQPQHF. For the CDR3, the DNA is TGTGCCAGCTCATCACAGACAGGATATAATCAGCCCCAGCATTTT. Using reference TRBV18 and TRBJ1-5 for the parts outside the CDR3, the full variable domain is NAGVMQNPRHLVRRRGQEARLRCSPMKGHSHVYWYRQLPEEGLKFMVYLQKENIIDESGMPKERFSAEFPKEGPSILRIQQVVRGDSAAYFCASSSQTGYNQPQHFGDGTRLSIL.

This chain connects TRBV24-1 to TRBJ2-3; unclear D gene. CDR3 length equals 16 residues. In germline, CDR1 is KGHDR, CDR2 SFDVKD. Trimming cost V 1 base and J 3 bases, with 13 bases left between them. CDR3 amino acids: CATSDFRVSKTDTQYF. The DNA for the CDR3 is TGTGCCACCAGTGATTTCCGGGTCTCGAAGACAGATACGCAGTATTTT.

Written as DNA, the CDR3 is TGTGCCAGCAGTGCCAAACCGGGGGTTGTAGATACGCAGTATTTT. It encodes CASSAKPGVVDTQYF. The genes are TRBV6-4 and TRBJ2-3; TRBD2 is a possible D gene (6 bases). Germline assignment: CDR1 MRHNA and CDR2 SNTAGT. This CDR3 comprises 15 residues. Between the trimmed V and J ends, which lost 4 bases and 5 bases, there was a span of 16 bases.

V is TRBV19 and J is TRBJ1-3; D remains ambiguous. Germline assignment: CDR1 LNHDA and CDR2 SQIVND (reference sequence). V lost 4 bases and J lost 0, with 7 bases in between. This CDR3 is 14 amino acids long. The DNA for the CDR3 is TGTGCCAGTAGTAGGCACAGCTCTGGAAACACCATATATTTT. It translates to CASSRHSSGNTIYF.

The genes are TRBV19 and TRBJ2-3; TRBD1 might be the D (6 bases). With 6 bases removed from V and 6 bases from J, the gap between germline ends came to 19 bases. This CDR3 contains 15 residues. The germline CDR1 and CDR2 sequences are LNHDA and SQIVND (reference sequence). CDR3 region: CASSQPGHRPDTQYF. The CDR3 DNA is TGTGCCAGTAGCCAACCGGGACACCGTCCGGATACGCAGTATTTT.

The chain recombines TRBV3-1 (or the pseudogene TRBV3-2) with TRBJ2-5; perhaps TRBD2 as D (6 bases). The CDR3 contains 10 residues. The V gene's germline CDR1 is LGHDT and CDR2 YNNKEL (reference sequence). V lost 6 bases and J lost 7, with 6 bases in between. Here the CDR3 reads CASRGGTQYF. CDR3 DNA: TGTGCCAGCAGGGGGGGGACCCAGTACTTC.

The gene calls are TRBV29-1 and TRBJ1-4; 7 bases line up with TRBD1. The CDR3 is 13 amino acids. CDR1 and CDR2 from the germline V gene are SQVTM and ANQGSEA. V was pared by 7 bases and J by 7 bases, with 9 bases of the junction left unmatched. CDR3 nucleotide sequence: TGCAGCGCGACAGGGTCATTAGGTGAAAAACTGTTTTTT. Amino acid sequence: CSATGSLGEKLFF.

V usage is TRBV3-1 (or the pseudogene TRBV3-2) and J usage is TRBJ2-3, with D tentatively TRBD2 (5 bases). V lost 4 bases to trimming and J lost 2 bases, with 16 bases between them. The germline V gene encodes CDR1 LGHDT and CDR2 YNNKEL (reference sequence). The CDR3 is made up of 16 amino acids. The CDR3 loop is CASSPALRVITDTQYF. The CDR3 DNA sequence: TGTGCCAGCAGCCCCGCGTTGCGGGTGATCACAGATACGCAGTATTTT.

The chain is built from TRBV6-2 or TRBV6-3 and TRBJ1-2, with D unclear. The CDR3 sequence is 14 residues long. CDR1 is MNHEY and CDR2 is SVGEGT in the germline V gene. Trimming removed 2 bases at V and 4 bases at J, with 11 bases between. The CDR3 DNA reads as TGTGCCAGCAGTTACGGCTTCTCTGGCTATGGCTACACCTTC. It encodes CASSYGFSGYGYTF.

The chain joins TRBV25-1 to TRBJ1-4, with 7 bases that match TRBD1. Germline CDR1 and CDR2: MGHDK and SYGVNS. V lost 5 bases and J lost 5; bases outside the gene matches: 8. This CDR3 contains 15 residues. CDR3 in DNA: TGTGCCAGCAGTCTAAATCCGGGACAGAATGAAAAACTGTTTTTT. This sequence encodes CASSLNPGQNEKLFF.

The chain carries TRBV2 and TRBJ1-1; TRBD1 might be the D (6 bases). The germline gives CDR1 SNHLY, CDR2 FYNNEI. Trimming shortened V by 4 bases and J by 9 bases, and 12 bases separated the two germline ends. The CDR3 has 12 residues. The DNA for the CDR3 is TGTGCCAGCAGTGTGACAGGATTAAAAGCTTTCTTT. It is translated as CASSVTGLKAFF.

This clone was detected once. The chain uses TRBV19 and TRBJ2-7; the D gene is possibly TRBD2 (5 bases). Trimming stripped 4 bases from V and 5 bases from J, with 12 bases between. Germline V gene data show CDR1 as LNHDA and CDR2 as SQIVND (reference sequence). This CDR3 contains 13 residues. In DNA, the CDR3 is TGTGCCAGTAGTAGAGGGAGCGGTAACGAGCAGTACTTC. This codes for CASSRGSGNEQYF. Based on the CDR3 plus reference TRBV19 and TRBJ2-7, the full variable domain is DGGITQSPKYLFRKEGQNVTLSCEQNLNHDAMYWYRQDPGQGLRLIYYSQIVNDFQKGDIAEGYSVSREKKESFPLTVTSAQKNPTAFYLCASSRGSGNEQYFGPGTRLTVT.

This chain uses TRBV30 with TRBJ1-1; tentative D call: TRBD1 (5 bases). Germline V gene data show CDR1 as GTSNPN and CDR2 as SVGIG (reference sequence). The CDR3 is made up of 16 amino acids. Trimming cost V 2 bases and J 3 bases, with 19 bases left between them. CDR3 in amino acids: CAWSFREGSEDTEAFF. DNA of the CDR3: TGTGCCTGGAGTTTTAGGGAGGGGTCGGAGGACACTGAAGCTTTCTTT.

The chain has TRBV5-1 and TRBJ1-1, with D possibly being TRBD1 (6 bases). The length of the CDR3 is 16 residues. CDR1 is SGHRS and CDR2 is YFSETQ in the germline V gene. V was clipped by 0 bases and J by 4 bases, with 16 bases between them. The CDR3 sequence: CASSLEAGGRATEAFF. The CDR3 region has the DNA TGCGCCAGCAGCTTGGAAGCGGGGGGCAGGGCCACTGAAGCTTTCTTT.

The chain carries TRBV29-1 and TRBJ1-2; D is possibly TRBD1 (5 bases). CDR1 and CDR2 from the germline V gene are SQVTM and ANQGSEA. CDR3 length: 12 amino acids. V was clipped by 4 bases and J by 3 bases, with 9 bases between them. CDR3 coding DNA: TGCAGCGTTGGGGGGGATCACTATGGCTACACCTTC. This codes for CSVGGDHYGYTF.

This chain joins TRBV27 and TRBJ1-2; maybe TRBD1 (6 bases). Between the trimmed V and J ends, which lost 3 bases and 2 bases, there was a span of 13 bases. CDR1 and CDR2 from the germline V gene are MNHEY and SMNVEV (reference sequence). The CDR3 runs 15 residues. As DNA, the CDR3 is TGTGCCAGCAGTTTTCTTGGGGGCGACAACTATGGCTACACCTTC. Its translation: CASSFLGGDNYGYTF.

V usage is TRBV5-1 and J usage is TRBJ2-5; D unresolved. Deletions cut 2 bases from V and 5 bases from J, with 16 bases between. The CDR3 has 15 amino acids. Germline CDR1 is SGHRS and CDR2 is YFSETQ. The CDR3 loop is CASSFYGGIWETQYF. The DNA of the CDR3 is TGCGCCAGCAGCTTTTACGGCGGTATTTGGGAGACCCAGTACTTC. Complete variable domain (other parts from reference TRBV5-1 and TRBJ2-5): KAGVTQTPRYLIKTRGQQVTLSCSPISGHRSVSWYQQTPGQGLQFLFEYFSETQRNKGNFPGRFSGRQFSNSRSEMNVSTLELGDSALYLCASSFYGGIWETQYFGPGTRLLVL.

This chain uses TRBV27 with TRBJ2-1, with 8 bases fitting TRBD2. J was trimmed by 7 bases and V by 1 base; bases with no gene match: 12. The germline V gene encodes CDR1 MNHEY and CDR2 SMNVEV (reference sequence). The CDR3 has 17 amino acids. CDR3 region: CASSLYSRAGGQNEQFF. The DNA for the CDR3 is TGTGCCAGCAGTTTATATAGTAGGGCGGGGGGCCAGAATGAGCAGTTCTTC.